This TCR beta chain was sequenced during a study of technical replicates of blood from several donors. Clones were sequenced by immunoSEQ multiplex PCR, and TCRdb holds only the in-frame ones, with some missing. Of some 96,000 clones in the sample, almost 96% were seen once. The CDR3 loop spans 11 amino acids. The V end lost 0 bases, the J end lost 5 bases, and 4 bases lay between the germline ends. The germline V gene has CDR1 DFQATT and CDR2 SNEGSKA (reference sequence). The rearrangement uses TRBV20-1 and TRBJ1-2, with D unresolved. Sequencing was performed on T cells isolated from PBMCs. The receptor was isolated from a human donor in good health. For the CDR3, the DNA is TGCAGTGCTAGAGAGGAGTATGGCTACACCTTC. This codes for CSAREEYGYTF.